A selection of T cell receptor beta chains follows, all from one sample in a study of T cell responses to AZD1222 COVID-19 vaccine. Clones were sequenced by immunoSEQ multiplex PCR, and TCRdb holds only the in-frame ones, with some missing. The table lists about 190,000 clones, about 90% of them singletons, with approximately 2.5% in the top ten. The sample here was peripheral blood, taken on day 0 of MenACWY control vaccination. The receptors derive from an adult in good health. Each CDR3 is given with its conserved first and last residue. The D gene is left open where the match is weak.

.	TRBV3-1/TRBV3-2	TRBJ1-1	CASSQYGVYEAFF
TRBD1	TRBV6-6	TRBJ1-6	CASKPGQGYSPLHF
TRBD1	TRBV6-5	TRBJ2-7	CASRRQGFPYEQYF
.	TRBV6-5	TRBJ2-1	CASSYSGSPYNEQFF
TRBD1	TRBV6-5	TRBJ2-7	CASSSGQENDEQYF
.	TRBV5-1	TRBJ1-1	CASSLGMGQPEAFF
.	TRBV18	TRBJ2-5	CASSPLAQETQYF
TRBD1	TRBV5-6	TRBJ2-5	CASSRGLQETQYF
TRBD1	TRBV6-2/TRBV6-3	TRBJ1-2	CASSYRDRVAGYTF
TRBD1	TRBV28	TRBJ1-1	CASSFIDRDRTEAFF
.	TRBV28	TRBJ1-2	CAIWGRYGYTF
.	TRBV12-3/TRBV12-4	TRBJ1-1	CASSFGMNSEAFF
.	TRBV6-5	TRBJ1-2	CASTSSFEGWDGYTF
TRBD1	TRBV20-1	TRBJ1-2	CSARDRYGYTF
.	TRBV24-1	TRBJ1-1	CATTSGANTEAFF
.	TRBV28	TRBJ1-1	CASSVGLRGYGEAFF
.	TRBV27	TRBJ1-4	CASSFNKRGDEKLFF
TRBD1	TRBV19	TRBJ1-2	CASSMGQGPGYTF
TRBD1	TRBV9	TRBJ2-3	CASSVQGAGGDTQYF
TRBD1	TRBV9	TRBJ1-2	CASSARDSLYTF
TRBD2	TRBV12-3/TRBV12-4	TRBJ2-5	CASSWEGETQYF
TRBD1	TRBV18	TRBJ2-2	CASSPGPQGIGELFF
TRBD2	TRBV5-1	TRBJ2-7	CASSNGLAEPDEQYF
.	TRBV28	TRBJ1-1	CASSPVKYTEAFF
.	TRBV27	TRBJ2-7	CASSSRGSSYEQYF
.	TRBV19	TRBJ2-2	CASSVRTGELFF
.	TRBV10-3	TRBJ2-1	CAIRNQTASVEQFF
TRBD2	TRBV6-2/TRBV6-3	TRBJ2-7	CASSSSGSSSYEQYF
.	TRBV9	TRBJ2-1	CASSAQALGDNEQFF
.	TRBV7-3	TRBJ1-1	CASSVGGSVNTEAFF
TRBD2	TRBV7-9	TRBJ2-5	CASSPLGGETQYF
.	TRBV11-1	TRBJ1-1	CASSPLGTSPTEAFF
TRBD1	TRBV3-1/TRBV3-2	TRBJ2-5	CASSQGQGGQETQYF
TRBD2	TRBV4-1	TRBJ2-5	CASSQVRGGAQYF
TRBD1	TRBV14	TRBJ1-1	CASSQQGALSTEAFF
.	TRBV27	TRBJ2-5	CASSPTIQETQYF
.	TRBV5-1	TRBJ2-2	CASSLANTGELFF
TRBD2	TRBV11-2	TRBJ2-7	CASSLISGRVGEQYF
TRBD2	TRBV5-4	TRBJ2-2	CASSPSLAGGNTGELFF
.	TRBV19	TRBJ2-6	CASSSRTGSGANVLTF
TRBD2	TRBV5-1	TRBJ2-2	CASSREGVAKNTGELFF
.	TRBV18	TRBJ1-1	CASSSRYLEAFF
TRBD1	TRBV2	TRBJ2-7	CASSHDRGRRISYEQYF
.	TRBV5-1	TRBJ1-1	CASSLQLNTEAFF
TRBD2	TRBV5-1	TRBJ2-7	CASSPGLAGYEQYF
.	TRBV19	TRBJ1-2	CASSMESYGYTF
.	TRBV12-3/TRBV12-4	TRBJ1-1	CASSIQPNTEAFF
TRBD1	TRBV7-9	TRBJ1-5	CASSFSGGVGNQPQHF
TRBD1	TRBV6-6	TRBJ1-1	CASRGQGLGMNTEAFF
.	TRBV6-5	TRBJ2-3	CASGWGRFTDTQYF
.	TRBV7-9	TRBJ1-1	CASSPRAGGLKSAFF
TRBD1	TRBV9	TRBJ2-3	CASSLTGAMGTDTQYF
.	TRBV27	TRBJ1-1	CASSPGTEAFF